What follows are 13 T cell receptor beta chains derived from one specimen sequenced in a study of blood T cells in healthy people across ages (dated by TCRdb to 2013 to 2016). Receptors were amplified or captured by 5' RACE. The sequencing machine was an Illumina HiSeq 2500. A second PCR of roughly 6 to 11 cycles was run with a J-beta primer mix and a sample-barcoded 5' primer. The raw public data were reprocessed by TCRdb itself: fastp quality trimming at Q25, MiXCR clonotype calling, in-frame beta chains only. Every entry covers one CDR3 protein and lists the most common genes and DNA from its rows. The sample table shows 750,000 to 1,000,000 distinct CDR3 sequences, and about 29% are seen once. 10% of the sample is taken by the ten largest. These data also featured in a second study, about T cells of mothers and their children.

The sequenced sample was blood. These TCRs come from a woman aged 40-49 years in good health.

With respect to this clonotype: A single base separates this from a much larger clone, so it may be a read error. This CDR3 reads CGARGPAGEQFF. DNA of the CDR3: TGCGGTGCTAGGGGCCCGGCTGGTGAGCAGTTCTTC. The rearrangement joins TRBV20-1 to TRBJ2-1; weak D call: TRBD1 (5 bases). The CDR3 is 12 residues long. Germline V lookup: CDR1 DFQATT, CDR2 SNEGSKA (reference sequence).

CDR3 loop: CASSLRGGGSYNEQYF. Here the CDR3 DNA reads TGTGCCAGCAGCCTCAGAGGGGGCGGCTCCTACAATGAGCAGTACTTC. The rearrangement links TRBV7-6 to TRBJ2-7, with 7 nucleotides matching TRBD1. This CDR3 is built from 16 residues. From germline, CDR1 is SGHVS and CDR2 FNYEAQ. After removal of 5 bases from V and 7 bases from J, the junction contained 17 bases not matched to a gene.

Turning to this clonotype: This sequence may be a read error, since a much larger clone differs from it by one base. The chain links TRBV20-1 to TRBJ1-5; D not certain. Gene TRBJ2-3 matches the end of the DNA better, so the J call may be wrong. Looked up from germline, CDR1 is DFQATT and CDR2 is SNEGSKA (reference sequence). The CDR3 runs 15 residues. CDR3 sequence: CSAREEQISNQPQYF. CDR3 sequence (DNA): TGCAGTGCTAGAGAGGAACAGATTAGCAATCAGCCCCAGTATTTT.

This clonotype was found a few times. V gene TRBV9 combines with J gene TRBJ2-3, with TRBD2 as a possible D gene (7 bases). The germline CDR1 and CDR2 sequences are SGDLS and YYNGEE. Trimming took 3 bases from V and 0 from J, leaving 17 bases between them. CDR3 length equals 17 residues. DNA for the CDR3: TGTGCCAGCAGCGCGGGGGGCCGCCCTTTTAGCACAGATACGCAGTATTTT. It translates to CASSAGGRPFSTDTQYF.

This clonotype was counted at least ten times. The rearrangement links TRBV7-9 to TRBJ2-1, with TRBD1 identical over 7 bases. The CDR3 contains 14 residues. CDR1 SEHNR and CDR2 FQNEAQ come from the germline V gene (reference sequence). After removal of 2 bases from V and 5 bases from J, the junction contained 3 bases not matched to a gene. CDR3 coding DNA: TGTGCCAGCAGCTTATCGACAGGGAACAATGAGCAGTTCTTC. It encodes CASSLSTGNNEQFF. Filled out from reference TRBV7-9 and TRBJ2-1, the complete variable domain reads DTGVSQNPRHKITKRGQNVTFRCDPISEHNRLYWYRQTLGQGPEFLTYFQNEAQLEKSRLLSDRFSAERPKGSFSTLEIQRTEQGDSAMYLCASSLSTGNNEQFFGPGTRLTVL.

V and J are TRBV4-3 and TRBJ2-5, with 7 positions matching TRBD1. The CDR3 is 15 amino acids. CDR1 is LGHNA, CDR2 YSLEER, per germline. Unmatched junction bases numbered 3, after V lost 0 bases and J lost 2 bases. CDR3 residues: CASSQDPGQQETQYF. The CDR3 nucleotides are TGCGCCAGCAGCCAAGATCCGGGACAGCAAGAGACCCAGTACTTC.

In DNA, the CDR3 is TGTGCCAGCAGCTTAATGAGAGCCAGGGGGCAGAGTTCCCAAGAGACCCAGTACTTC. Residues: CASSLMRARGQSSQETQYF. The chain employs TRBV7-3 and TRBJ2-5; TRBD1 matches 8 bases. Germline CDR1 SGHTA, CDR2 FQGTGA. The CDR3 has 19 amino acids. V shed 1 base and J 1 base; nucleotides not matched to a gene: 14.

This clonotype was seen many times. The chain links TRBV15 to TRBJ2-1; tentatively, D is TRBD2 (5 bases). Trimming cost V 0 bases and J 1 base, with 7 bases left between them. The CDR3 covers 15 residues. Germline assignment: CDR1 LNHNV and CDR2 YYDKDF (reference sequence). The CDR3 spells CATSREAASYNEQFF. The CDR3, as DNA: TGTGCCACCAGCAGAGAAGCGGCTTCCTACAATGAGCAGTTCTTC.

This clonotype was picked up one time. The chain recombines TRBV25-1 with TRBJ2-5; 8 bases agree with TRBD1. The DNA end favors TRBJ2-7, so the J call may be wrong. The CDR3 sequence is 14 residues long. CDR1 and CDR2 (germline): MGHDK, SYGVNS. The CDR3 DNA follows: TGTGCCAGCAGTGAGACAGGGGCCGCCTACGAGCAGTACTTC. This encodes CASSETGAAYEQYF.

With respect to this clonotype: A much larger clone sits a single nucleotide away, making a read error possible. CDR3: CSVVTIRETQYF. The DNA of the CDR3 is TGCAGCGTTGTGACTATACGGGAGACCCAGTACTTC. The chain joins TRBV29-1 to TRBJ2-5; D might be TRBD2 (5 bases). Trimming stripped 4 bases from V and 5 bases from J, with 11 bases between. Germline CDR1 and CDR2: SQVTM and ANQGSEA. The CDR3 has 12 residues.

This clonotype was found a few times. The genes are TRBV5-1 and TRBJ1-2, with TRBD1 matching 10 bases. The ends lost 2 bases at V and 7 bases at J; junction bases unmatched: 5. Germline CDR1 is SGHRS and CDR2 is YFSETQ. The CDR3 is 14 residues long. The CDR3 reads CASSFDRGQAGYTF. In DNA, the CDR3 is TGCGCCAGCAGCTTCGACAGGGGGCAGGCTGGCTACACCTTC.

This clonotype occurred a few times. This chain links TRBV6-5 with TRBJ2-7; 7 positions match TRBD1. Germline assignment: CDR1 MNHEY and CDR2 SVGAGI. The V segment lost 4 bases and the J segment 7 bases; nucleotides outside the gene matches: 10. This CDR3 region has 14 residues. The CDR3 DNA is TGTGCCAGCAGTTGGAGGACAGGCCTAAGGGAGCAGTACTTC. Amino acids: CASSWRTGLREQYF.

There are a few counts of this clonotype. The chain joins TRBV7-6 to TRBJ1-5, with D possibly matching TRBD1 (5 bases). The V end was cut by 0 bases, the J end by 7 bases, with 10 bases between. The CDR3 sequence is 14 residues long. In germline, CDR1 is SGHVS, CDR2 FNYEAQ. CDR3 DNA sequence: TGTGCCAGCAGCTTAGCGGGACTCGACCAGCCCCAGCATTTT. Translated, it gives CASSLAGLDQPQHF.